The clone carrying this TCR beta chain was seen a handful of times. The antigen remains unidentified. Clones were read by immunoSEQ multiplex PCR, and TCRdb kept only the in-frame ones, dropping some. The sample contains about 1 million clones, around 75% of which appear only once. The data were obtained in a study of shared clonotypes between healthy human individuals. Study-level results: In several donors, around 5% of naive CD4 clonotypes appeared in common.

The specimen sequenced was memory CD4+ T cells sorted from blood. Subset: CD45RA-negative fraction. The source is a man between 18 and 29 years old in good health.

CDR3 sequence: CASSTSGLNTGELFF. The CDR3 DNA sequence: TGTGCCAGTAGTACCTCTGGACTCAACACCGGGGAGCTGTTTTTT. This chain connects TRBV19 to TRBJ2-2, with D possibly matching TRBD2 (5 bases). Trimming took off 4 bases at V and 2 bases at J, with 11 bases between the two ends. The CDR3 runs 15 residues. CDR1 LNHDA and CDR2 SQIVND come from the germline V gene (reference sequence).